This T cell receptor (beta chain) was retrieved from a study of post-analysis software for immune sequencing data. As for the study in general: Patients had relapsing-remitting, secondary progressive or progressive-relapsing multiple sclerosis; some lacked subtype.

Unique-molecular-identifier-tagged TCR beta cDNA libraries were used. Approximately 0.5 million cDNA molecules were recovered from an input of 1 to 10 million T cells. From the PCR reads, TCRdb called clonotypes with MiXCR, one entry per CDR3 protein. Here the sample spans roughly 800,000 distinct CDR3 sequences, about 27% being singletons. Notes on the study in general: Among about 5 TRBV segments more frequent in patients than controls were TRBV5-6, TRBV5-1 and TRBV20-1. Samples made in the same batch grouped tightly together by F measure. Significantly lower normalized Chao1 diversity was found in patients with multiple sclerosis relative to controls.

About this clonotype: Its antigen is unidentified.

The CDR3 length is 15 residues. Germline-derived CDR1 and CDR2 are KGHSH and LQKENI. V lost 5 bases to trimming and J lost 1 base, with 14 bases between them. This sequence was found in a girl aged 10-17 years with multiple sclerosis. The rearrangement joins TRBV18 to TRBJ2-5; D may be TRBD1 (7 bases). Sequenced material: blood. CDR3 nucleotide sequence: TGTGCCAGCTCAGCGGGACAGACCTCCCAAGAGACCCAGTACTTC. Translating it yields CASSAGQTSQETQYF.